Below, one T cell receptor beta chain is given with its context. V was shortened by 4 bases and J by 2 bases, with 15 bases between the two germline ends. CDR1 and CDR2 (germline): SGHTA, FQGNSA. The CDR3 contains 15 residues. This specimen belongs to a study of blood T cell repertoires in COVID-19. For the study at large: COVID-19 samples from acute and convalescent phases originated in the United States, Italy and Spain. In each case, the material was cDNA or gDNA derived from T cells, B-cell-depleted T cells, or PBMCs.

Original processing methods: Reference gene primer amplification yielded estimated nucleated cell counts. Using immunoSEQ multiplex PCR, the repertoire was profiled, and TCRdb retains in-frame clones only, with some absent. The V and J calls and clone size were taken over from that table, and D and trimming were inferred from the DNA. The data show about 120,000 clones, roughly four fifths seen once. The chain links TRBV7-2 to TRBJ2-7, with D possibly TRBD2 on 6 matching bases. The source is a human donor in a cohort sampled during active COVID-19. The specimen sequenced was peripheral blood. CDR3 sequence: CASSWGVGPPYEQYF. The CDR3, as DNA: TGTGCCAGCAGCTGGGGGGTGGGGCCCCCCTACGAGCAGTACTTC.